What follows describes a single T cell receptor (beta chain). This specimen comes from a study of PD-1 blockade in mismatch repair-deficient tumors. Study-level information: Patients had some twelve mismatch repair-deficient cancer types, all previously treated and progressing.

The V and J ends lost 3 bases and 4 bases respectively, with 14 bases between them. The CDR3 sequence is 15 residues long. Germline assignment: CDR1 MNHEY and CDR2 SVGAGI. Some clones are missing from TCRdb's copy, which holds only in-frame ones; the method was immunoSEQ multiplex PCR. The data hold about 63,000 clones, with more than 70% observed a single time. The chain uses TRBV6-5 and TRBJ2-3; tentatively, D is TRBD2 (5 bases). This TCR was recovered from an adult with mismatch repair-deficient cancer. The specimen comprised peripheral blood, sampled 52 weeks after starting pembrolizumab. The CDR3 DNA is TGTGCCAGCAGTTATCGAGGGTCTAGGGCAGATACGCAGTATTTT. Translation gives CASSYRGSRADTQYF.